The 19 T cell receptor beta chains below all came from one sample that was sequenced in a study of technical replicates of blood from a handful of donors. The assay was immunoSEQ multiplex PCR, and TCRdb's table has in-frame clones only and misses some. The repertoire holds approximately 76,000 clones, 80% to 90% seen once, with approximately 5% in the top ten. The material sequenced was PBMCs. These receptors were obtained from a human donor in good health. Some clones in this sample may be carry-over from other donors' samples.

The rearrangement links TRBV7-2 to TRBJ2-3, with D possibly being TRBD1 (6 bases). V was cut by 5 bases and J by 4 bases, with 13 bases left in between. The CDR3 is 14 residues long. Germline CDR1 reads SGHTA; CDR2 reads FQGNSA. The CDR3 DNA is TGTGCCAGCAGCCCGCAAGGGGGTGCAGATACGCAGTATTTT. Translated: CASSPQGGADTQYF.

The gene calls are TRBV30 and TRBJ2-2; D is possibly TRBD2 (5 bases). In germline, CDR1 is GTSNPN, CDR2 SVGIG (reference sequence). The CDR3 is 13 residues long. Trimming removed 4 bases at V and 5 bases at J, with 11 bases between. The CDR3 nucleotides are TGTGCCTGGAACCCCGAGGGAACCGGGGAGCTGTTTTTT. This gives the protein CAWNPEGTGELFF.

This clone was counted only a few times. The chain combines TRBV4-2 with TRBJ2-3; 8 nucleotides agree with TRBD2. Germline values: CDR1 LGHNA, CDR2 YNFKEQ. Trimming at V came to 0 bases and at J to 0 bases, leaving 8 bases not matched to a gene. The CDR3 is made up of 18 amino acids. The chain's CDR3 is CASSQDLVASGSTDTQYF. In DNA, the CDR3 is TGTGCCAGCAGCCAAGACCTCGTCGCTAGCGGGAGCACAGATACGCAGTATTTT.

V and J are TRBV21-1 and TRBJ1-1; the table calls TRBD1, which could not be checked here. TRBV21-1 constitutes a pseudogene. The CDR3 is 16 amino acids. The CDR3 DNA reads as TGTGCCAGCAGCTCTCGACAGGGCAAAACGAACACTGAAGCTTTCTTT. Amino acids: CASSSRQGKTNTEAFF.

J is TRBJ2-7 and V is TRBV6-1; the match to TRBD2 covers 7 bases. Germline V lookup: CDR1 MNHNS, CDR2 SASEGT. Unmatched junction bases numbered 2, after V lost 0 bases and J lost 3 bases. This CDR3 is 14 amino acids long. For the CDR3, the DNA is TGTGCCAGCAGTGAAGCTCCTAGCGGCTACGAGCAGTACTTC. This sequence encodes CASSEAPSGYEQYF.

V gene TRBV7-6 combines with J gene TRBJ2-7; 8 bases match TRBD1. The CDR3 runs 16 residues. CDR1 is SGHVS and CDR2 is FNYEAQ in the germline V gene. V trimming: 1 base; J trimming: 6 bases; junction bases outside the gene matches: 11. The CDR3 region has the DNA TGTGCCAGCAGCTTAGTATACAGGACAGGGAGGACCGAGCAGTACTTC. This encodes CASSLVYRTGRTEQYF.

The V gene is TRBV5-6, the J gene TRBJ2-1; D is perhaps TRBD1 (6 bases). The CDR3 has 19 amino acids. V was trimmed by 2 bases and J by 2 bases, leaving 23 bases between them. The germline V gene encodes CDR1 SGHDT and CDR2 YYEEEE. For the CDR3, the DNA is TGTGCCAGCAGCTTACTAGTAATCCACTTCGACAGGCCCTACAATGAGCAGTTCTTC. Protein: CASSLLVIHFDRPYNEQFF.

This clone was observed once. CDR3 coding DNA: TGTGCCACCTCGGCGGGAGCTAGTAGCGAGCAGTACTTC. This sequence encodes CATSAGASSEQYF. The rearrangement uses TRBV19 and TRBJ2-7, with 7 bases fitting TRBD2. CDR1 LNHDA and CDR2 SQIVND come from the germline V gene (reference sequence). The CDR3 runs 13 residues. Trimming took 10 bases from V and 6 from J; bases not matched to a gene: 12.

The chain uses TRBV5-8 and TRBJ2-5, with TRBD2 matching over 15 bases. This CDR3 region has 18 residues. The V gene's germline CDR1 is SGHTS and CDR2 YDEGEE. V lost 4 bases and J lost 2; bases outside the gene matches: 9. CDR3 nucleotide sequence: TGTGCCAGCAGCCCAGGACTAGCGGGAGGGGTCCGGCAAGAGACCCAGTACTTC. Residues: CASSPGLAGGVRQETQYF.

The chain couples TRBV25-1 to TRBJ2-3; no reliable D call. Trimming shortened V by 4 bases and J by 7 bases, and 3 bases separated the two germline ends. This CDR3 contains 10 residues. The germline V gene has CDR1 MGHDK and CDR2 SYGVNS. CDR3 region: CASSAYTQYF. The CDR3 coding sequence is TGTGCCAGCAGTGCGTATACGCAGTATTTT.

Details on this clone: One junction end disagrees with the germline gene, perhaps due to a read error. This chain joins TRBV6-1 and TRBJ2-7, with 8 bases identical to TRBD1. Germline V lookup: CDR1 MNHNS, CDR2 SASEGT. CDR3 length: 17 residues. DNA of the CDR3: TGTGCCATCAGTGAGCTCCGGGACAGGAGAAAGGGCTACGAGCAGTACTTC. This gives the protein CAISELRDRRKGYEQYF.

The J gene is TRBJ2-3, the V gene TRBV9; 13 bases line up with TRBD2. The germline CDR1 and CDR2 sequences are SGDLS and YYNGEE. The CDR3 length is 18 residues. V lost 6 bases, J lost 2 bases, and 12 bases stayed unmatched. The CDR3, as DNA: TGTGCCAGCACCGAACTAGCGGGAGGGCCCCCCCTCACAGATACGCAGTATTTT. Translation: CASTELAGGPPLTDTQYF.

This chain uses TRBV5-4 with TRBJ2-2, with a possible D match to TRBD1 (5 bases). The CDR3 has 13 amino acids. Germline V CDR1 and CDR2: SGHNT, YYREEE (reference sequence). V was cut by 4 bases and J by 6 bases, with 10 bases left in between. The CDR3 nucleotides read TGTGCCAGCAGCCTGCAGGGCGCCGGGGAGCTGTTTTTT. It yields the protein CASSLQGAGELFF.

The genes are TRBV5-6 and TRBJ2-2; no clear D gene. Germline V CDR1 and CDR2: SGHDT, YYEEEE. The V and J ends lost 1 base and 0 bases respectively, with 7 bases between them. The CDR3 extends over 15 amino acids. The chain's CDR3 is CASSLWAANTGELFF. CDR3 nucleotides: TGTGCCAGCAGCTTGTGGGCAGCGAACACCGGGGAGCTGTTTTTT.

V and J are TRBV5-1 and TRBJ2-5; 7 bases line up with TRBD1. Germline trimming cut 3 bases from V and 4 bases from J; bases unmatched to any gene: 6. CDR1 SGHRS and CDR2 YFSETQ come from the germline V gene. The CDR3 has 14 residues. DNA for the CDR3: TGCGCCAGCAGCTCTGGACAGGCCGGAGAGACCCAGTACTTC. As protein: CASSSGQAGETQYF.

This clone was recorded only once. The chain employs TRBV11-2 and TRBJ2-5; 8 bases agree with TRBD2. Germline values: CDR1 SGHAT, CDR2 FQNNGV. The CDR3 covers 17 residues. Unmatched junction bases numbered 16, after V lost 5 bases and J lost 5 bases. DNA of the CDR3: TGTGCCAGCAGCAGCAGAGCGGGGGATAGAGTTGTGGAGACCCAGTACTTC. It codes for CASSSRAGDRVVETQYF. Looking up the rest from reference TRBV11-2 and TRBJ2-5 gives the full variable domain: EAGVAQSPRYKIIEKRQSVAFWCNPISGHATLYWYQQILGQGPKLLIQFQNNGVVDDSQLPKDRFSAERLKGVDSTLKIQPAKLEDSAVYLCASSSRAGDRVVETQYFGPGTRLLVL.

This clone was observed a handful of times. This sequence joins TRBV6-5 and TRBJ2-7; 7 bases align to TRBD2. Unmatched junction bases numbered 8, after V lost 6 bases and J lost 0 bases. The CDR3 has 15 residues. Germline V gene lookup returns CDR1 MNHEY and CDR2 SVGAGI. The CDR3: CASSQSGASSYEQYF. CDR3 DNA sequence: TGTGCCAGCAGCCAAAGCGGGGCGAGCTCCTACGAGCAGTACTTC.

The chain recombines TRBV27 with TRBJ2-4; possible D gene TRBD2, 5 bases. V was trimmed by 7 bases and J by 3 bases, leaving 25 bases between them. There are 18 residues in the CDR3. Germline V lookup: CDR1 MNHEY, CDR2 SMNVEV (reference sequence). Written as DNA, the CDR3 is TGTGCCAGCATATCTTTAACTCCCCACCTCGGGAACAAAAACATTCAGTACTTC. Its translation: CASISLTPHLGNKNIQYF.

J is TRBJ2-3 and V is TRBV11-2, with D tentatively TRBD2 (7 bases). Per the germline V gene, CDR1 is SGHAT and CDR2 is FQNNGV. CDR3 length: 16 amino acids. V was cut by 6 bases and J by 5 bases, with 21 bases left in between. The CDR3 sequence is CASRTGRGKGGDTQYF. In nucleotides, the CDR3 is TGTGCCAGCAGGACCGGGCGGGGGAAAGGGGGAGATACGCAGTATTTT.